The clone carrying this TCR beta chain was picked up a small number of times. Its antigen is unidentified. The CDR3 length is 17 residues. CDR1 and CDR2 (germline): LGHNA, YNFKEQ. V lost 5 bases and J lost 0; bases outside the gene matches: 12. TCRdb re-called the 5' RACE reads through MiXCR, storing one row per CDR3 protein. The sample lists 80,000 to 100,000 distinct CDR3 sequences, roughly an eighth occurring once. These data are taken from a study of early T cells in non-severe SARS-CoV-2 infection. General study points: Matches to VDJdb favored anti-spike CD8 responses and missed private and CD4 specificities.

The rearrangement uses TRBV4-2 and TRBJ2-7; 8 bases line up with TRBD2. This receptor was taken from an adult who was a healthcare worker with PCR-confirmed SARS-CoV-2 infection or an uninfected control (not recorded which). The material sequenced was whole blood. The CDR3 region is CASSSSSGGANSYEQYF. CDR3 nucleotide sequence: TGTGCCAGCAGCTCATCCAGCGGGGGCGCAAACTCCTACGAGCAGTACTTC.